This T cell receptor (beta chain) appears in the sequencing data of a study of T cell repertoires in cytomegalovirus infection. TCRdb passed the reads through MiXCR, listing each CDR3 protein once. The sample records some 300,000 distinct CDR3 sequences, 15% to 20% being singletons. Germline V gives CDR1 MNHGY, CDR2 SAAAGT. The V end was cut by 6 bases, the J end by 4 bases, with 24 bases between. This CDR3 spans 17 amino acids. Sequenced input: PBMCs. The genes are TRBV6-8 and TRBJ1-2, with D unresolved. The TCR comes from a human donor in good health (CMV status not recorded). Some clones in this sample may be carry-over from other donors' samples. The CDR3 reads CASRTIASQMKFYGYTF. CDR3 bases: TGTGCCAGCAGAACAATTGCTTCGCAAATGAAGTTCTATGGCTACACCTTC.